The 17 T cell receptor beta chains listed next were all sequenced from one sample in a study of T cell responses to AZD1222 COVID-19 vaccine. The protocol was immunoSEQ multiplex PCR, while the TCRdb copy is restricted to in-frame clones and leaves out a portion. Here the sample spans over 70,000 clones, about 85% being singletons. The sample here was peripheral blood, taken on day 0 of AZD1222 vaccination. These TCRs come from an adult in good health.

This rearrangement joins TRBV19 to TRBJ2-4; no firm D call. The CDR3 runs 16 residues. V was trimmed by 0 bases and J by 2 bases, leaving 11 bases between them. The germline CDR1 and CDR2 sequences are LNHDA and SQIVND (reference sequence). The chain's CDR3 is CASSIDLWGTKNIQYF. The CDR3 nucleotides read TGTGCCAGTAGTATAGATCTTTGGGGTACCAAAAACATTCAGTACTTC. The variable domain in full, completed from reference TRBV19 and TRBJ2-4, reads DGGITQSPKYLFRKEGQNVTLSCEQNLNHDAMYWYRQDPGQGLRLIYYSQIVNDFQKGDIAEGYSVSREKKESFPLTVTSAQKNPTAFYLCASSIDLWGTKNIQYFGAGTRLSVL.

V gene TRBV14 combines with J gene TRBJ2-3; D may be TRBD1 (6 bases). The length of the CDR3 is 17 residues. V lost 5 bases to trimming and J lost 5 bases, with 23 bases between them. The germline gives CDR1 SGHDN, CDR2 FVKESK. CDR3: CASSARGHSRSVDTQYF. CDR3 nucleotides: TGTGCCAGCAGCGCCAGGGGTCACTCCCGATCGGTAGATACGCAGTATTTT.

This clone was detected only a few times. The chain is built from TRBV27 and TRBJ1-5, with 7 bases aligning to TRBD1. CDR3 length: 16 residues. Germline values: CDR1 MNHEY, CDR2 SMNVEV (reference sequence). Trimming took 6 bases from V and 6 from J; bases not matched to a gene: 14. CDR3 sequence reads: CASRQTGSSVFQPQHF. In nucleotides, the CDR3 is TGTGCCAGCAGACAGACAGGGTCGTCGGTCTTTCAGCCCCAGCATTTT.

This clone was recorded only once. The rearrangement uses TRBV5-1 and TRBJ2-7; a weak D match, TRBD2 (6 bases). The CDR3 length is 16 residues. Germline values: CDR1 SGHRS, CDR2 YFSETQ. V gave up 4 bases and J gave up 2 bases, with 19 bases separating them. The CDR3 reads CASSNPGVAATYEQYF. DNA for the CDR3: TGCGCCAGCAGCAACCCGGGGGTAGCCGCCACCTACGAGCAGTACTTC.

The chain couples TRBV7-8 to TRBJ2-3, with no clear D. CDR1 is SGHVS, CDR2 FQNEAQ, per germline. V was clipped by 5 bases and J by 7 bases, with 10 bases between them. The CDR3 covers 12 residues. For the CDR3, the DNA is TGTGCCAGCAGCCCCACCATTAATACGCAGTATTTT. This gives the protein CASSPTINTQYF. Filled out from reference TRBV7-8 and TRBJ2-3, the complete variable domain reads GAGVSQSPRYKVAKRGQDVALRCDPISGHVSLFWYQQALGQGPEFLTYFQNEAQLDKSGLPSDRFFAERPEGSVSTLKIQRTQQEDSAVYLCASSPTINTQYFGPGTRLTVL.

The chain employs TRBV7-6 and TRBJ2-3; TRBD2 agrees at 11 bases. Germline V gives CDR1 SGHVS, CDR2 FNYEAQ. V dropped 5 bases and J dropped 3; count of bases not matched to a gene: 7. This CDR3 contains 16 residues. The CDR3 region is CASSPLAGGTTDTQYF. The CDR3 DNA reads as TGTGCCAGCAGCCCTTTAGCGGGGGGGACAACAGATACGCAGTATTTT.

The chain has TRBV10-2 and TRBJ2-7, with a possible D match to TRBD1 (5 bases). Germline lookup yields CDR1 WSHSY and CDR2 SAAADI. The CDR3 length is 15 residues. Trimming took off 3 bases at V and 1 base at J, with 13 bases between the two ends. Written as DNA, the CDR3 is TGCGCCAGCAGTGATACTAAGGGGCCTTCCTACGAGCAGTACTTC. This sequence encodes CASSDTKGPSYEQYF.

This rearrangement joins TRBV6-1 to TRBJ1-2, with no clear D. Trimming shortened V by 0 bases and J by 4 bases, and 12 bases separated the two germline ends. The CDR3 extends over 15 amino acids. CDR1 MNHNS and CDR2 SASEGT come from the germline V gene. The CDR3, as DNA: TGTGCCAGCAGTGAAGCGATTGCAGGCCCCTATGGCTACACCTTC. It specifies CASSEAIAGPYGYTF.

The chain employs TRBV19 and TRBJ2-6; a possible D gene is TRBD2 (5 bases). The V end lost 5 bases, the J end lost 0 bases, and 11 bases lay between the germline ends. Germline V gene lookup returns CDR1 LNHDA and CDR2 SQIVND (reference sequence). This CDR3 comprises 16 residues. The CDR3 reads CASSAGLGSGANVLTF. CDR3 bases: TGTGCCAGTAGTGCCGGACTGGGCTCTGGGGCCAACGTCCTGACTTTC.

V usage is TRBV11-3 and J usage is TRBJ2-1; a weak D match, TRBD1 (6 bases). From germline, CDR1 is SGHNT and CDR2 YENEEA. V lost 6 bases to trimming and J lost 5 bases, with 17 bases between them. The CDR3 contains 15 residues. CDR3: CASRSRQERNNEQFF. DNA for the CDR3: TGTGCCAGCAGATCTAGACAGGAGAGGAACAATGAGCAGTTCTTC.

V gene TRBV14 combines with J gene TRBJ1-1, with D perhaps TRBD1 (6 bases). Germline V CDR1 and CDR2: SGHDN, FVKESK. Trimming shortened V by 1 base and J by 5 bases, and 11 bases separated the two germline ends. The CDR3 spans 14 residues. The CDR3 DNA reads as TGTGCCAGCAGCCAAGGAGGGGGAAATACTGAAGCTTTCTTT. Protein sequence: CASSQGGGNTEAFF.

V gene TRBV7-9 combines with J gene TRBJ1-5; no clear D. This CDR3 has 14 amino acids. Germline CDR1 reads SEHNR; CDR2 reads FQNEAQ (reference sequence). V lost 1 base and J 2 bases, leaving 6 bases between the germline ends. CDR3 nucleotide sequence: TGTGCCAGCAGCTTAGAGGCAGGCAATCAGCCCCAGCATTTT. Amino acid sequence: CASSLEAGNQPQHF.

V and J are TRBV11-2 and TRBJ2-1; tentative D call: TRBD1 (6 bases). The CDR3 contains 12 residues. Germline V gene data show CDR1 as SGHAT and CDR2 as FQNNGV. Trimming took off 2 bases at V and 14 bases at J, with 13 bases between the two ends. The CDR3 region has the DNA TGTGCCAGCAGCTTATTCTTAACAGGGAAGTTCTTC. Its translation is CASSLFLTGKFF. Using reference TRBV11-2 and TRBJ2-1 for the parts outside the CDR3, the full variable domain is EAGVAQSPRYKIIEKRQSVAFWCNPISGHATLYWYQQILGQGPKLLIQFQNNGVVDDSQLPKDRFSAERLKGVDSTLKIQPAKLEDSAVYLCASSLFLTGKFFGPGTRLTVL.

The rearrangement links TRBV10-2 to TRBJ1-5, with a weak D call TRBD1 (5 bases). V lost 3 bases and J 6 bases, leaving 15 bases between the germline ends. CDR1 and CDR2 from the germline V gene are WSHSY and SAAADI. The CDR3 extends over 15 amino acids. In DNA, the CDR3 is TGCGCCAGCAGTGAAAGGTGGGGCTCCGGTCAGCCCCAGCATTTT. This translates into CASSERWGSGQPQHF.

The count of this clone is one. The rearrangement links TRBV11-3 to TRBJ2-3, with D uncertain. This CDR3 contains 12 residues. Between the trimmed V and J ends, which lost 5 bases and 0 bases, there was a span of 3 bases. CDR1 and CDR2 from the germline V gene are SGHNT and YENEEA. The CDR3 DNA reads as TGTGCCAGCAGCCTGAGCACAGATACGCAGTATTTT. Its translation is CASSLSTDTQYF.

The CDR3 loop reads CAWRRQGLTEAFF. CDR3 DNA: TGTGCCTGGAGACGACAGGGTTTAACTGAAGCTTTCTTT. The V and J genes are TRBV30 and TRBJ1-1; 7 bases agree with TRBD1. The CDR3 runs 13 residues. With 3 bases clipped from V and 5 bases from J, the junction kept 6 bases outside the gene matches. Germline V gene sequence: CDR1 GTSNPN, CDR2 SVGIG (reference sequence).

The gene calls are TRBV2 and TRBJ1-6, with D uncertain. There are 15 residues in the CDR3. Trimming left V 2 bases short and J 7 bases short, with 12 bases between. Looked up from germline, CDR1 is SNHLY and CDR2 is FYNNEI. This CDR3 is CASSEPIGGNSPLHF. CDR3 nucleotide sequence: TGTGCCAGCAGTGAACCTATCGGCGGAAATTCACCCCTCCACTTT.